The following is a TCR beta chain sequence with its context. These data are taken from a study of blood T cell repertoires in COVID-19. Sequenced by immunoSEQ multiplex PCR; TCRdb stores in-frame clones only, minus some. This sample has approximately 530,000 clones, with around nine tenths found just once. J was trimmed by 3 bases and V by 7 bases; bases with no gene match: 8. Germline values: CDR1 LGHDT, CDR2 YNNKEL (reference sequence). This CDR3 is 15 amino acids long. This chain uses TRBV3-1 (or the pseudogene TRBV3-2) with TRBJ2-2; TRBD2 matches 7 bases. Source material: peripheral blood. This receptor was obtained from a woman aged 45 to 65 with COVID-19, enrolled during active disease. CDR3: CASTSGAGDTGELFF. CDR3 DNA: TGTGCCAGCACCTCTGGGGCGGGGGACACCGGGGAGCTGTTTTTT.